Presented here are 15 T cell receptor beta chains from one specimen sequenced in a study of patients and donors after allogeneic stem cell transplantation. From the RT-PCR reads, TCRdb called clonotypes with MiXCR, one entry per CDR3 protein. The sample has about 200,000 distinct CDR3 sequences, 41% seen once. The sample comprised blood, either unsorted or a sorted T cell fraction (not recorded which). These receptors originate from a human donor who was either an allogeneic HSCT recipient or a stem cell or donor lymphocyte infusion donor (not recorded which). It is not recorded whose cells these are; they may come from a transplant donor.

CDR3 sequence reads: CSVRVKNEQFF. The CDR3 DNA follows: TGCAGCGTTAGAGTTAAGAATGAGCAGTTCTTC. This chain links TRBV29-1 with TRBJ2-1; D not certain. The length of the CDR3 is 11 residues. Germline V lookup: CDR1 SQVTM, CDR2 ANQGSEA. Between the trimmed V and J ends, which lost 5 bases and 7 bases, there was a span of 9 bases.

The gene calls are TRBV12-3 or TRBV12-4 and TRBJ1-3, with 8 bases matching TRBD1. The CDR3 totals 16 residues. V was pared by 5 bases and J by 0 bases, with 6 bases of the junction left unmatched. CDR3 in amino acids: CASSPWTGSSGNTIYF. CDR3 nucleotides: TGTGCCAGCAGTCCCTGGACAGGGAGCTCTGGAAACACCATATATTTT.

CDR3 bases: TGCAGTGCTAGAGACGGGTCTAGAGACATTCAGTACTTC. This codes for CSARDGSRDIQYF. This rearrangement joins TRBV20-1 to TRBJ2-4; no reliable D call. Trimming took off 0 bases at V and 8 bases at J, with 11 bases between the two ends. The germline V gene encodes CDR1 DFQATT and CDR2 SNEGSKA (reference sequence). The CDR3 extends over 13 amino acids.

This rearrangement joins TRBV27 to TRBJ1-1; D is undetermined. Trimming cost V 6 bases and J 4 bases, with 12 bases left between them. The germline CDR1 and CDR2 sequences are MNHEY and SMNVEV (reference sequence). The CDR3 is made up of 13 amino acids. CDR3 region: CASRRETTTEAFF. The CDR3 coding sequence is TGTGCCAGCAGAAGGGAAACCACCACTGAAGCTTTCTTT.

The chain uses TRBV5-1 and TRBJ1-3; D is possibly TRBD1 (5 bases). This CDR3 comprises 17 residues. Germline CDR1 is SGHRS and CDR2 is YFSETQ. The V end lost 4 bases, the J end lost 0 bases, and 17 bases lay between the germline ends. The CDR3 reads CASSIDRRTPSGNTIYF. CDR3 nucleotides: TGCGCCAGCAGCATAGACAGACGGACCCCCTCTGGAAACACCATATATTTT.

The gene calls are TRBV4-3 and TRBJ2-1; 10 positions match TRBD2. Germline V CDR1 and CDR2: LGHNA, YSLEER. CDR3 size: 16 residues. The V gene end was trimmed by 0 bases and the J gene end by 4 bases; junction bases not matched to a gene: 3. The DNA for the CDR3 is TGCGCCAGCAGCCAAGATGCTAGCGGGAGTTACAATGAGCAGTTCTTC. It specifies CASSQDASGSYNEQFF.

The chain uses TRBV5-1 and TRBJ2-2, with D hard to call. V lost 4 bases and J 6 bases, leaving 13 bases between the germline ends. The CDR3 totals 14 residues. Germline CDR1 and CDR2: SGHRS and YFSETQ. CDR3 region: CASSPEGLPGELFF. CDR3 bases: TGCGCCAGCAGCCCCGAAGGGCTACCCGGGGAGCTGTTTTTT.

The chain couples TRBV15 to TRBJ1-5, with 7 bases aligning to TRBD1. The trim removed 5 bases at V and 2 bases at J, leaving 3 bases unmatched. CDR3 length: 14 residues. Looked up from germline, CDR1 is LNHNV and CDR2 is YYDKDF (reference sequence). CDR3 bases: TGTGCCACCAGCGACGGACAGGGCAATCAGCCCCAGCATTTT. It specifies CATSDGQGNQPQHF. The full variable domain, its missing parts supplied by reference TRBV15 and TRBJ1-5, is DAMVIQNPRYQVTQFGKPVTLSCSQTLNHNVMYWYQQKSSQAPKLLFHYYDKDFNNEADTPDNFQSRRPNTSFCFLDIRSPGLGDTAMYLCATSDGQGNQPQHFGDGTRLSIL.

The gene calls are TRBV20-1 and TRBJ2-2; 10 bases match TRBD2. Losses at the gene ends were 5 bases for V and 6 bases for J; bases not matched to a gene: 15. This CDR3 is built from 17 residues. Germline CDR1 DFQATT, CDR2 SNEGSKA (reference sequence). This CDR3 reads CSAAGTSATVGAGELFF. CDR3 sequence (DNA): TGCAGTGCTGCCGGGACTAGCGCGACCGTGGGGGCCGGGGAGCTGTTTTTT.

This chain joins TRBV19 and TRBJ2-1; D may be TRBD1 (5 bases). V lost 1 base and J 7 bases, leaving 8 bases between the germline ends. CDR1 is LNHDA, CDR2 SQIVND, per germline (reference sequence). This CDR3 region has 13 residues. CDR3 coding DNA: TGTGCCAGTAGTATAGGCAGGGAAAATGAGCAGTTCTTC. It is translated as CASSIGRENEQFF.

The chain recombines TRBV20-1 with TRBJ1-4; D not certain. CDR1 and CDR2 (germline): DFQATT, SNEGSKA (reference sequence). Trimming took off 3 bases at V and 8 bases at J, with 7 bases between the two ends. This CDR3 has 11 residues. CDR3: CSARGPEKLFF. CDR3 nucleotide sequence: TGCAGTGCTAGGGGCCCCGAAAAACTGTTTTTT.

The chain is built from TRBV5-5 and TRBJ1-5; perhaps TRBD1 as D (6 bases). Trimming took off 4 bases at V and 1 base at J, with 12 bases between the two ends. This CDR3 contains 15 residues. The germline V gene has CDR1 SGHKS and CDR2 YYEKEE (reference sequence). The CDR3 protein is CASSAGQISNQPQHF. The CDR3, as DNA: TGTGCCAGCAGCGCCGGACAGATCAGCAATCAGCCCCAGCATTTT.

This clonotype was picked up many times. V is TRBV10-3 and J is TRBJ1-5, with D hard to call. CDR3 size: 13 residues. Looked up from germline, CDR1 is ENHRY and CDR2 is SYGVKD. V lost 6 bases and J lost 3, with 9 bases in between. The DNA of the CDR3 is TGTGCCATCAGAAGGGCAATCAATCAGCCCCAGCATTTT. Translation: CAIRRAINQPQHF.

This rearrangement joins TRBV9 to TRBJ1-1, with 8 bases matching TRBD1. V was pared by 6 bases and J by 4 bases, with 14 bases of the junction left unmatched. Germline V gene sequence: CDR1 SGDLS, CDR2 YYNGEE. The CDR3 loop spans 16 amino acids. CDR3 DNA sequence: TGTGCCAGCAACAGGGGGAACAGGGGGTTTAGCACTGAAGCTTTCTTT. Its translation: CASNRGNRGFSTEAFF.

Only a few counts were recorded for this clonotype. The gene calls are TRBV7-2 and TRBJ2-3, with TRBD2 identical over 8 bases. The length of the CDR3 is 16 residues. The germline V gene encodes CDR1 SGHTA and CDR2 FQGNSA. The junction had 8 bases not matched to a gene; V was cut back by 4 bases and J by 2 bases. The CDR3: CASSWTGLDDTDTQYF. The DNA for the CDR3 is TGTGCCAGCAGCTGGACGGGACTAGATGACACAGATACGCAGTATTTT.